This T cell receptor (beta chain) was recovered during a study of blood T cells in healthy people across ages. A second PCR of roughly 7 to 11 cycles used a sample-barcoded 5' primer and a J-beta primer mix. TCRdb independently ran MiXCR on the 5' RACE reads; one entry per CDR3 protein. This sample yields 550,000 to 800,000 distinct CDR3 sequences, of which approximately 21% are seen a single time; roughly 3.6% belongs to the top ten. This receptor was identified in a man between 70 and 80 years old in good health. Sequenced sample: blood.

The chain's CDR3 is CSVVRRGQFF. The DNA for the CDR3 is TGCAGCGTTGTGCGGCGGGGGCAGTTCTTC. The V gene is TRBV29-1, the J gene TRBJ2-1; maybe TRBD2 (6 bases). The V gene's germline CDR1 is SQVTM and CDR2 ANQGSEA. Trimming stripped 4 bases from V and 12 bases from J, with 10 bases between. This CDR3 contains 10 residues.